This TCR beta chain stems from a study of T cell repertoires and Cas9 in healthy adults (dated by TCRdb to the late 2010s). The study in broad terms: Multi-effector potency, cytotoxicity and lineage determination within the CD4 and CD8 compartments were characterized for SpCas9-reactive T cells. Preexisting T cell immunity against the Streptococcus pyogenes Cas9 nuclease (SpCas9) used in CRISPR gene editing was examined in the study. Beyond this particular receptor, the publication reports: In vitro, the proliferation and function of SpCas9-reactive effector T cells were reported to be mitigated by SpCas9-reactive regulatory T cells.

Details on this clone: Its binding antigen is unknown. No qualities accompany the bases; no much larger clone lies one base away.

The library was made by the immunoSEQ multiplex PCR assay. Not all clones reach the TCRdb copy of this immuneACCESS table, which keeps in-frame sequences only. Checked studies attribute under half of the gap to unresolved V genes and leave the rest unexplained. A total of roughly 23,000 clones appear in this sample, more than 80% of them only once. Less than 2% of the sample rests with the top ten. For CDR1 and CDR2, the germline V gene lists SGHRS and YFSETQ. Counted from cysteine to phenylalanine, this CDR3 has 12 amino acids. Just the 36-base CDR3 DNA is kept, in frame starting at base 1. V lost 5 bases and J lost 5 bases; the stretch between them is 10 bases long. Healthy humans were used as donors in the study.

Sample: CD4+ effector T cells (CD127+, CD25-, CD137-, CD154-) from PBMCs; culture status not recorded. The TCR was taken from a human donor in good health. The chain links TRBV5-1 with TRBJ1-1, and perhaps TRBD1 as D gene, on 6 matching bases. The CDR3 protein sequence reads: CASRIQGTEAFF. The bases read TGCGCCAGCAGGATACAGGGAACTGAAGCTTTCTTT.